These 6 T cell receptor beta chains were sequenced from one sample in a study of CDR3 diversity in severe acne. TCRdb re-analysed the PCR reads in MiXCR, keeping a single row per CDR3 protein. The sample carries 65,000 to 95,000 distinct CDR3 sequences, 45% to 65% recorded once. The sample consisted of blood. All receptors derive from a male donor in good health, without acne.

The sample holds a few counts of this clonotype. The gene calls are TRBV11-2 and TRBJ2-7; D possibly corresponds to TRBD1 (5 bases). Germline CDR1 reads SGHAT; CDR2 reads FQNNGV. V shed 5 bases and J shed 5 bases, with 13 bases lying between them. This CDR3 comprises 13 residues. The CDR3 protein is CASSPMQGHEQYF. CDR3 bases: TGTGCCAGCAGCCCAATGCAGGGCCACGAGCAGTACTTC.

V is TRBV30 and J is TRBJ1-2; 7 bases align to TRBD1. The junction had 3 bases not matched to a gene; V was cut back by 3 bases and J by 2 bases. CDR3 size: 13 residues. Germline values: CDR1 GTSNPN, CDR2 SVGIG (reference sequence). The CDR3 DNA follows: TGTGCCTGGAGCACAGGGGCGAACTATGGCTACACCTTC. Encoded protein: CAWSTGANYGYTF.

The V call is TRBV6-4, the J call TRBJ2-3; the match to TRBD2 covers 12 bases. The V and J ends lost 5 bases and 1 base, in that order; junction bases with no gene match: 1. Germline V gene sequence: CDR1 MRHNA, CDR2 SNTAGT. This CDR3 region has 15 residues. The CDR3 DNA follows: TGTGCCAGCAGTCGGACTAGCGGGGGCACAGATACGCAGTATTTT. Translating gives CASSRTSGGTDTQYF.

Ten or more counts support this clonotype. This chain joins TRBV10-2 and TRBJ2-7; TRBD2 matches 7 bases. Germline CDR1 and CDR2: WSHSY and SAAADI. The CDR3 has 15 amino acids. V shed 0 bases and J 3 bases; nucleotides not matched to a gene: 5. The CDR3 loop is CASSESGGKDYEQYF. CDR3 in DNA: TGCGCCAGCAGTGAGTCCGGGGGGAAAGACTACGAGCAGTACTTC.

Concerning this clonotype: At one of its ends the junction is not consistent with the germline gene, which may arise from a read error. V is TRBV4-1 and J is TRBJ2-1, with 7 bases that match TRBD2. With the DNA end fitting TRBJ2-7 better, the J assignment may be wrong. Germline CDR1 is MGHRA and CDR2 is YSYEKL. CDR3 length: 16 amino acids. The CDR3 loop is CASSQGSAGTSYKQYF. The CDR3 coding sequence is TGCGCCAGCAGCCAAGGATCAGCGGGGACCTCCTACAAGCAGTACTTC.

In its sample, this clonotype ranks as medium-sized. V and J are TRBV7-6 and TRBJ1-6; 9 bases line up with TRBD1. CDR1 SGHVS and CDR2 FNYEAQ come from the germline V gene. V was pared by 6 bases and J by 7 bases, with 7 bases of the junction left unmatched. The CDR3 has 15 amino acids. This chain's CDR3 is CASSPTGGRNSPLHF. In DNA, the CDR3 is TGTGCCAGCAGTCCCACAGGGGGCCGAAATTCACCCCTCCACTTT.